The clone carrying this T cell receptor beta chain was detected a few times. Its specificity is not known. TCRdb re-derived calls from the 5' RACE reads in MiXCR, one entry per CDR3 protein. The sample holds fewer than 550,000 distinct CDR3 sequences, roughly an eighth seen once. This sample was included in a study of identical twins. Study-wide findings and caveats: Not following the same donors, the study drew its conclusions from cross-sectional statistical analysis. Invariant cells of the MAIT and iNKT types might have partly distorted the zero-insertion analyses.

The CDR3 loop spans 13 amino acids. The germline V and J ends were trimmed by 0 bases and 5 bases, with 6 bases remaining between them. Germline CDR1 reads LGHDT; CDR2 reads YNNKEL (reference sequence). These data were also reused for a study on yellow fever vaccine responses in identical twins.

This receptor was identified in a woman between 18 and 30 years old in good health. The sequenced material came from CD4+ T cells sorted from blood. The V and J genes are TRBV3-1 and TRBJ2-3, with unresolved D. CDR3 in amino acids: CASSQDLVDTQYF. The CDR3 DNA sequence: TGTGCCAGCAGCCAAGATTTGGTAGATACGCAGTATTTT.